The 13 T cell receptor beta chains below were found in one sample sequenced in a study of blood T cells in healthy people across ages (dated by TCRdb to about 2015). The library was produced with 5' RACE. Sequencing used an Illumina HiSeq 2500. A second roughly 7 to 11 cycle PCR used a sample-barcoded 5' primer and a J-beta primer mix. TCRdb passed the public sequencing reads through fastp at Q25 and MiXCR, retaining productive beta sequences. Every CDR3 protein is listed once, alongside the most common genes and DNA of its rows. Here the sample has approximately 770,000 distinct CDR3 sequences; 58% occur a single time. Over 20% of the sample comes from the top ten. Sequencing was done on a sample of blood. The receptors were gathered from a young man in good health.

This chain uses TRBV20-1 with TRBJ2-5; TRBD1 is a possible D gene (6 bases). V lost 3 bases and J lost 2, with 10 bases in between. Germline V gene data show CDR1 as DFQATT and CDR2 as SNEGSKA (reference sequence). The CDR3 spans 13 residues. The CDR3: CSARKQGQETQYF. CDR3 sequence (DNA): TGCAGTGCTAGGAAACAGGGACAAGAGACCCAGTACTTC.

This clonotype was seen a handful of times. The chain recombines TRBV29-1 with TRBJ1-1; TRBD1 might be the D (5 bases). Germline CDR1 reads SQVTM; CDR2 reads ANQGSEA. V was clipped by 1 base and J by 1 base, with 10 bases between them. CDR3 size: 14 residues. Written as DNA, the CDR3 is TGCAGCGTTGAAGTTTGGGGCGAGAACACTGAAGCTTTCTTT. Protein: CSVEVWGENTEAFF.

This sequence joins TRBV3-1 and TRBJ2-7; 11 bases are a match to TRBD2. The J call may be wrong; the DNA end is better matched by TRBJ2-5. This CDR3 is 16 amino acids long. Germline loops: CDR1 LGHDT, CDR2 YNNKEL (reference sequence). The CDR3 region has the DNA TGTGCCAGCAGCCTCACTAGCGGGAGAGGTCTGGAGACCCAGTACTTC. Its translation: CASSLTSGRGLETQYF.

The chain carries TRBV7-3 and TRBJ2-5; 15 bases map to TRBD2. The germline V gene has CDR1 SGHTA and CDR2 FQGTGA. This CDR3 is built from 14 residues. The ends lost 5 bases at V and 11 bases at J; junction bases unmatched: 6. The CDR3 protein is CASSAGLAGGEQYF. The CDR3 region has the DNA TGTGCCAGCAGCGCGGGACTAGCGGGAGGAGAGCAGTACTTC.

Of note for this clonotype: As the CDR3 is not closed by the conserved phenylalanine or tryptophan, this likely results from a read error. V and J are TRBV29-1 and TRBJ1-3; D call uncertain. This CDR3 has 11 amino acids. The V end lost 6 bases, the J end lost 4 bases, and 7 bases lay between the germline ends. Germline CDR1 and CDR2: SQVTM and ANQGSEA. The CDR3 is CSVWSGNTIYS. The CDR3, as DNA: TGCAGCGTCTGGTCCGGAAACACCATATATTCT.

This clonotype was observed a handful of times. This chain uses TRBV27 with TRBJ1-1; a possible D gene is TRBD1 (5 bases). The germline V gene encodes CDR1 MNHEY and CDR2 SMNVEV (reference sequence). The germline V and J ends were trimmed by 0 bases and 10 bases, with 15 bases remaining between them. The CDR3 is 14 residues long. CDR3 amino acids: CASSLSDPKGTAFF. CDR3 coding DNA: TGTGCCAGCAGTTTATCGGACCCTAAAGGGACAGCTTTCTTT.

V and J are TRBV5-1 and TRBJ2-5, with 8 bases lining up with TRBD2. CDR3 length: 14 residues. With 4 bases clipped from V and 5 bases from J, the junction kept 7 bases outside the gene matches. Germline-derived CDR1 and CDR2 are SGHRS and YFSETQ. CDR3 DNA sequence: TGCGCCAGCAGCATCCGGACTAGCTCGGAGACCCAGTACTTC. Protein: CASSIRTSSETQYF.

This clonotype was seen more than once but under ten times. This rearrangement joins TRBV7-9 to TRBJ2-3; unclear D gene. With 1 base removed from V and 6 bases from J, the gap between germline ends came to 2 bases. This CDR3 contains 11 residues. Germline lookup yields CDR1 SEHNR and CDR2 FQNEAQ (reference sequence). The CDR3 sequence: CASSLDDTQYF. The CDR3 DNA follows: TGTGCCAGCAGCTTAGATGATACGCAGTATTTT.

The chain joins TRBV28 to TRBJ2-2; 7 nucleotides line up with TRBD1. This CDR3 is built from 16 residues. Germline V lookup: CDR1 MDHEN, CDR2 SYDVKM. After removal of 5 bases from V and 5 bases from J, the junction contained 11 bases not matched to a gene. The CDR3 nucleotides read TGTGCCAGCAGTCAAGGGACAGCCCGTACTACCGGGGAGCTGTTTTTT. As protein: CASSQGTARTTGELFF.

The V gene is TRBV20-1, the J gene TRBJ2-7; D call uncertain. The germline V and J ends were trimmed by 3 bases and 2 bases, with 8 bases remaining between them. The CDR3 has 12 residues. The germline CDR1 and CDR2 sequences are DFQATT and SNEGSKA (reference sequence). CDR3 region: CSARSDAYEQYF. CDR3 coding DNA: TGCAGTGCTAGGTCGGATGCCTACGAGCAGTACTTC.

This chain connects TRBV6-2 or TRBV6-3 to TRBJ2-5; D possibly corresponds to TRBD2 (6 bases). CDR1 MNHEY and CDR2 SVGEGT come from the germline V gene. This CDR3 is 15 amino acids long. V was clipped by 4 bases and J by 5 bases, with 17 bases between them. The CDR3 nucleotides are TGTGCCAGCAGTTCGCTCTCAGAGGGACTGGAGACCCAGTACTTC. It is translated as CASSSLSEGLETQYF.

CDR3 residues: CASSYNVRATYNEQFF. In DNA form, the CDR3 reads TGTGCCAGCAGTTACAATGTCCGGGCAACCTACAATGAGCAGTTCTTC. V usage is TRBV6-6 and J usage is TRBJ2-1; D is ambiguous. The CDR3 consists of 16 residues. Between the trimmed V and J ends, which lost 2 bases and 2 bases, there was a span of 13 bases. CDR1 MNHNY and CDR2 SVGAGI come from the germline V gene (reference sequence).

CDR3 residues: CASSLKGGRPNSPLHF. CDR3 in DNA: TGTGCCAGCAGCTTAAAGGGGGGACGTCCAAATTCACCCCTCCACTTT. The chain couples TRBV7-9 to TRBJ1-6; a weak D match, TRBD1 (6 bases). Per germline, CDR1 SEHNR and CDR2 FQNEAQ (reference sequence). V was trimmed by 2 bases and J by 7 bases, leaving 15 bases between them. The CDR3 consists of 16 residues.